This passage covers 31 T cell receptor beta chains from one sample sequenced in a study of T cells in Graves' hyperthyroidism and ophthalmopathy. TCR beta CDR3 regions were amplified from RNA. First-round RT-PCR of the TCR CDR3 relied on the HTBI primer set. TCRdb itself ran the multiplex PCR reads through MiXCR, one entry per CDR3 protein. Of some 400,000 distinct CDR3 sequences detected, approximately 20% appear once; the ten largest clones hold 3% to 4.5%. Sequencing input: blood. Receptors originate from a young woman with Graves' hyperthyroidism.

This clonotype was counted ten times or more. The chain carries TRBV12-3 or TRBV12-4 and TRBJ2-7, with D possibly TRBD1 on 6 matching bases. The CDR3 extends over 14 amino acids. V lost 3 bases, J lost 3 bases, and 12 bases lay in between. DNA for the CDR3: TGTGCCAGCAGTTTGTCAGGGGTGGACTACGAGCAGTACTTC. Its protein is CASSLSGVDYEQYF.

This clonotype came up a few times. The V call is TRBV7-9, the J call TRBJ2-2, with D possibly being TRBD1 or TRBD2 (5 bases each). Per the germline V gene, CDR1 is SEHNR and CDR2 is FQNEAQ (reference sequence). The CDR3 loop spans 15 amino acids. V shed 10 bases and J shed 3 bases, with 18 bases lying between them. The DNA of the CDR3 is TGTGCCATCCCCGGGGCCGGCCTACACACCGGGGAGCTGTTTTTT. Its protein product is CAIPGAGLHTGELFF.

The chain combines TRBV6-4 with TRBJ1-1; TRBD1 matches at 7 bases. The length of the CDR3 is 14 residues. After removal of 7 bases from V and 6 bases from J, the junction contained 11 bases not matched to a gene. From germline, CDR1 is MRHNA and CDR2 SNTAGT. The CDR3 loop is CASTSGGGSSEAFF. The CDR3 nucleotides read TGTGCCAGCACCTCAGGGGGGGGATCGTCTGAAGCTTTCTTT.

The genes are TRBV30 and TRBJ2-7; 8 bases align to TRBD2. With 0 bases clipped from V and 3 bases from J, the junction kept 1 base outside the gene matches. This CDR3 is 13 amino acids long. CDR1 GTSNPN and CDR2 SVGIG come from the germline V gene (reference sequence). The CDR3 reads CAWSVAGGYEQYF. The DNA of the CDR3 is TGTGCCTGGAGTGTCGCGGGAGGCTACGAGCAGTACTTC.

This clonotype was seen repeatedly, ten times or more. The chain has TRBV18 and TRBJ2-5; no definite D call. The CDR3 sequence is 13 residues long. Trimming removed 0 bases at V and 5 bases at J, with 7 bases between. Looked up from germline, CDR1 is KGHSH and CDR2 is LQKENI. The CDR3 nucleotides are TGTGCCAGCTCACCACCCCAGCAGGAGACCCAGTACTTC. Translating it yields CASSPPQQETQYF.

In this sample, this clonotype turned up many times. This sequence joins TRBV28 and TRBJ2-7; 8 positions match TRBD1. The CDR3 covers 12 residues. The germline V gene has CDR1 MDHEN and CDR2 SYDVKM. Losses at the gene ends were 5 bases for V and 10 bases for J; bases not matched to a gene: 7. CDR3 protein: CASSGPGQAQYF. The CDR3, as DNA: TGTGCCAGCAGTGGACCGGGACAGGCTCAGTACTTC.

This clonotype appeared many times. This chain connects TRBV28 to TRBJ2-5; D is possibly TRBD2 (6 bases). The CDR3 is 14 residues long. Trimming took 2 bases from V and 2 from J, leaving 9 bases between them. CDR1 and CDR2 (germline): MDHEN, SYDVKM. Here the CDR3 reads CASSLGGTQETQYF. DNA of the CDR3: TGTGCCAGCAGTTTAGGGGGGACGCAAGAGACCCAGTACTTC.

This clonotype was detected many times. This chain connects TRBV7-9 to TRBJ2-5, with D unresolved. CDR1 and CDR2 from the germline V gene are SEHNR and FQNEAQ (reference sequence). The CDR3 runs to 12 residues. Trimming cost V 2 bases and J 7 bases, with 8 bases left between them. The CDR3 DNA reads TGTGCCAGCAGCTTAACGGCAGGGACCCAGTACTTC. Its translation is CASSLTAGTQYF.

This clonotype has a count of ten or more. The chain is built from TRBV19 and TRBJ2-5, with D possibly matching TRBD1 (6 bases). Per the germline V gene, CDR1 is LNHDA and CDR2 is SQIVND (reference sequence). This CDR3 is 15 amino acids long. V was clipped by 10 bases and J by 8 bases, with 26 bases between them. CDR3 nucleotide sequence: TGTGCCACCATGCCCCCGGGACACCGAGAGGGTACCCAGTACTTC. The encoded protein is CATMPPGHREGTQYF. The whole variable domain, remainder taken from reference TRBV19 and TRBJ2-5, is DGGITQSPKYLFRKEGQNVTLSCEQNLNHDAMYWYRQDPGQGLRLIYYSQIVNDFQKGDIAEGYSVSREKKESFPLTVTSAQKNPTAFYLCATMPPGHREGTQYFGPGTRLLVL.

This clonotype was counted a few times. V is TRBV6-2 or TRBV6-3 and J is TRBJ2-3; 7 positions agree with TRBD1. The CDR3 spans 17 residues. With V trimmed by 7 bases and J by 0 bases, 13 bases remained unmatched. CDR1 MNHEY and CDR2 SVGEGT come from the germline V gene. CDR3 protein: CASNDRNRGLSTDTQYF. For the CDR3, the DNA is TGTGCCAGCAACGACCGAAACAGGGGATTAAGCACAGATACGCAGTATTTT.

The V gene is TRBV28, the J gene TRBJ1-1, with a weak D call TRBD1 (6 bases). Trimming cost V 3 bases and J 4 bases, with 12 bases left between them. CDR1 is MDHEN and CDR2 is SYDVKM in the germline V gene. The CDR3 loop spans 14 amino acids. In DNA form, the CDR3 reads TGTGCCAGCAGTTTGAGGGGGTCGAGCACTGAAGCTTTCTTT. Translation: CASSLRGSSTEAFF.

This clonotype came up many times. V usage is TRBV6-1 and J usage is TRBJ1-2, with unresolved D. The CDR3 runs 14 residues. Germline assignment: CDR1 MNHNS and CDR2 SASEGT. V was cut by 7 bases and J by 0 bases, with 12 bases left in between. CDR3 region: CASMSGPANYGYTF. The CDR3 nucleotides are TGTGCCAGCATGTCCGGACCAGCTAACTATGGCTACACCTTC.

This clonotype was recorded many times. The chain carries TRBV10-3 and TRBJ1-2, with unresolved D. V was cut by 0 bases and J by 0 bases, with 11 bases left in between. The CDR3 sequence is 16 residues long. Germline values: CDR1 ENHRY, CDR2 SYGVKD. The CDR3 DNA follows: TGTGCCATCAGTGAGTCCTGGCAGGCTACTAACTATGGCTACACCTTC. Protein sequence: CAISESWQATNYGYTF.

Many counts were recorded for this clonotype. The rearrangement uses TRBV20-1 and TRBJ1-1, with D maybe TRBD1 (5 bases). V lost 2 bases and J 6 bases, leaving 19 bases between the germline ends. The CDR3 extends over 15 amino acids. The germline V gene has CDR1 DFQATT and CDR2 SNEGSKA (reference sequence). The CDR3 DNA sequence: TGCAGTGCTAGATCATCTAGAAGGCTAGGGGCTGAAGCTTTCTTT. Translation gives CSARSSRRLGAEAFF.

This clonotype was recorded at least ten times. The genes are TRBV11-2 and TRBJ1-5; no definite D call. This CDR3 contains 10 residues. From germline, CDR1 is SGHAT and CDR2 FQNNGV. V lost 5 bases, J lost 13 bases, and 9 bases lay in between. The CDR3 is CASSMEEQHF. In nucleotides, the CDR3 is TGTGCCAGCAGCATGGAGGAGCAGCATTTT.

The chain joins TRBV12-3 or TRBV12-4 to TRBJ2-5; 13 positions agree with TRBD2. Unmatched junction bases numbered 5, after V lost 6 bases and J lost 4 bases. This CDR3 spans 15 amino acids. The chain's CDR3 is CASSRGLAGPETQYF. The CDR3 DNA follows: TGTGCCAGCAGCCGGGGACTAGCGGGACCAGAGACCCAGTACTTC.

This chain links TRBV6-1 with TRBJ2-6; D gene ambiguous. CDR3 length: 14 amino acids. V was clipped by 1 base and J by 4 bases, with 5 bases between them. The germline V gene has CDR1 MNHNS and CDR2 SASEGT. CDR3: CASSEVSGANVLTF. CDR3 DNA: TGTGCCAGCAGTGAAGTGTCCGGGGCCAACGTCCTGACTTTC.

This clonotype was recorded many times. A read error may be the cause here, since a much bigger clone is one base away. The chain is built from TRBV6-1 and TRBJ2-5, with a tentative D call TRBD2 (6 bases). The CDR3 extends over 14 amino acids. Germline V gene sequence: CDR1 MNHNS, CDR2 SASEGT. In DNA, the CDR3 is TGTGCCAGCAGGCCCGGGAGAGGACAAGAGACCAAGTACTTC. This codes for CASRPGRGQETKYF.

This clonotype showed up many times. This chain links TRBV28 with TRBJ2-7; 7 bases line up with TRBD1. The CDR3 is 14 amino acids. V gave up 6 bases and J gave up 4 bases; unmatched junction bases: 9. CDR1 and CDR2 (germline): MDHEN, SYDVKM. The CDR3 DNA follows: TGTGCCAGCAGCCTGACAGGGACGGTTTACGAGCAGTACTTC. This sequence encodes CASSLTGTVYEQYF.

This clonotype was seen at least ten times. The chain employs TRBV6-5 and TRBJ1-1, with D possibly matching TRBD1 (6 bases). From germline, CDR1 is MNHEY and CDR2 SVGAGI. Trimming removed 2 bases from V and 4 bases from J, with 14 bases in between. The CDR3 runs 15 residues. The CDR3 DNA follows: TGTGCCAGCAGTTACCGGTCCAGGGGACCCACTGAAGCTTTCTTT. It encodes CASSYRSRGPTEAFF.

This clonotype was seen a few times. One end of the junction does not line up with germline, which may come from a read error. The chain uses TRBV6-2 or TRBV6-3 and TRBJ2-7, with 9 bases aligning to TRBD2. The length of the CDR3 is 14 residues. Germline loops: CDR1 MNHEY, CDR2 SVGEGT. CDR3 protein: CASSYYSGRGEQYF. The CDR3 DNA reads as TGTGCCAGCAGCTACTATAGCGGGAGAGGCGAGCAGTACTTC.

This clonotype was seen many times. The chain couples TRBV6-5 to TRBJ2-7; TRBD2 matches at 11 bases. CDR1 MNHEY and CDR2 SVGAGI come from the germline V gene. The CDR3 is 15 amino acids. V trimming: 2 bases; J trimming: 4 bases; junction bases outside the gene matches: 4. CDR3: CASSYDVAGGYEQYF. The CDR3 DNA sequence: TGTGCCAGCAGTTACGATGTAGCGGGGGGGTACGAGCAGTACTTC.

This clonotype was seen a few times. The rearrangement joins TRBV11-3 to TRBJ2-6; D is perhaps TRBD1 or TRBD2 (6 bases each). From germline, CDR1 is SGHNT and CDR2 YENEEA. This CDR3 is built from 20 residues. V lost 1 base and J lost 2, with 21 bases in between. The CDR3 bases are TGTGCCAGCAGCTTAGTCGTTTGGGACATGGTAGCGGCTGGGGCCAACGTCCTGACTTTC. Translation: CASSLVVWDMVAAGANVLTF.

At least ten counts were recorded for this clonotype. The V and J genes are TRBV20-1 and TRBJ2-7; 13 bases fit TRBD2. The CDR3 totals 16 residues. Germline trimming cut 4 bases from V and 2 bases from J; bases unmatched to any gene: 8. Germline V gives CDR1 DFQATT, CDR2 SNEGSKA (reference sequence). The CDR3 loop is CSATPRTSGGTYEQYF. CDR3 nucleotide sequence: TGCAGTGCTACTCCCCGGACTAGCGGGGGCACCTACGAGCAGTACTTC.

This rearrangement joins TRBV6-2 or TRBV6-3 to TRBJ2-2, with a tentative D call TRBD2 (7 bases). V lost 4 bases, J lost 6 bases, and 15 bases lay in between. Germline CDR1 and CDR2: MNHEY and SVGEGT. The length of the CDR3 is 15 residues. The CDR3 is CASSSLGGASGELFF. The DNA of the CDR3 is TGTGCCAGCAGTTCTTTGGGGGGGGCCTCCGGGGAGCTGTTTTTT.

This clonotype occurred many times. V usage is TRBV5-1 and J usage is TRBJ1-5; 9 nucleotides align to TRBD1. The CDR3 contains 17 residues. Looked up from germline, CDR1 is SGHRS and CDR2 is YFSETQ. V shed 4 bases, J shed 8 bases, and the junction held 16 bases outside the gene matches. The CDR3 loop is CASSNGIRRTGEEPQHF. In DNA form, the CDR3 reads TGCGCCAGCAGCAACGGAATCAGACGGACAGGGGAAGAGCCCCAGCATTTT.

This clonotype was observed at least ten times. This chain uses TRBV7-9 with TRBJ2-5; tentatively, D is TRBD1 (6 bases). This CDR3 has 15 residues. V was shortened by 5 bases and J by 5 bases, with 18 bases between the two germline ends. Germline V CDR1 and CDR2: SEHNR, FQNEAQ (reference sequence). The CDR3 sequence: CASSRHRVSPETQYF. The CDR3 DNA is TGTGCCAGCAGCCGACACAGGGTCTCCCCCGAGACCCAGTACTTC. The full variable domain, in which reference TRBV7-9 and TRBJ2-5 provide the parts outside the CDR3, is DTGVSQNPRHKITKRGQNVTFRCDPISEHNRLYWYRQTLGQGPEFLTYFQNEAQLEKSRLLSDRFSAERPKGSFSTLEIQRTEQGDSAMYLCASSRHRVSPETQYFGPGTRLLVL.

J is TRBJ1-2 and V is TRBV25-1; 10 positions agree with TRBD1. The V gene's germline CDR1 is MGHDK and CDR2 SYGVNS. CDR3 length: 15 residues. J was trimmed by 2 bases and V by 4 bases; bases with no gene match: 4. The CDR3 is CASSAGTGANYGYTF. CDR3 sequence (DNA): TGTGCCAGCAGTGCCGGGACAGGGGCAAACTATGGCTACACCTTC.

This clonotype was detected ten times or more. The chain couples TRBV6-1 to TRBJ2-5, with 7 bases fitting TRBD1. The germline V gene encodes CDR1 MNHNS and CDR2 SASEGT. V shed 1 base, J shed 7 bases, and the junction held 18 bases outside the gene matches. This CDR3 is 18 amino acids long. The CDR3 is CASSEGGIRTGWRVTQYF. CDR3 DNA sequence: TGTGCCAGCAGTGAAGGAGGAATCCGGACAGGCTGGCGGGTGACCCAGTACTTC.

This chain links TRBV7-2 with TRBJ1-6; D is undetermined. CDR1 is SGHTA, CDR2 FQGNSA, per germline. Between the trimmed V and J ends, which lost 3 bases and 7 bases, there was a span of 10 bases. The length of the CDR3 is 14 residues. CDR3 bases: TGTGCCAGCAGCTTGAGTAGGGCAAATTCACCCCTCCACTTT. The encoded protein is CASSLSRANSPLHF.

The gene calls are TRBV12-3 or TRBV12-4 and TRBJ1-2; 8 nucleotides line up with TRBD1. V shed 5 bases and J 3 bases; nucleotides not matched to a gene: 5. The CDR3 runs to 14 residues. As DNA, the CDR3 is TGTGCCAGCAGTCAGGACAGGGTCGACTATGGCTACACCTTC. It encodes CASSQDRVDYGYTF.